Each of the 9 T cell receptor beta chains below was sequenced from the same sample in a study of T-cell memory formation after mild COVID-19. In TCRdb, the 5' RACE reads were re-called with MiXCR into one record per CDR3 protein. The top ten clones hold 20% to 25% of a sample with 300,000 to 400,000 distinct CDR3 sequences, less than 20% of them seen once. Specimen: PBMCs or a T cell subset sorted from them (not recorded which). The origin of the receptors is a man between 18 and 29 years old who had mild COVID-19 (a few samples of this study predate the infection). Cell type and time point are not known.

In the case of this clonotype: Relative to the germline gene, one junction end is altered; a read error may explain this. The chain carries TRBV30 and TRBJ2-7, with D perhaps given as TRBD1 or TRBD2 (5 bases each). Germline lookup yields CDR1 GTSNPN and CDR2 SVGIG (reference sequence). The CDR3 runs 11 residues. CDR3 residues: CAWSEPGRWDF. CDR3 DNA sequence: TGTGCCTGGAGTGAACCGGGACGTTGGGACTTC.

This clonotype was seen many times. V and J are TRBV19 and TRBJ2-1; TRBD1 might be the D (6 bases). The germline gives CDR1 LNHDA, CDR2 SQIVND (reference sequence). V lost 4 bases and J 7 bases, leaving 8 bases between the germline ends. This CDR3 spans 12 amino acids. CDR3 DNA: TGTGCCAGTAGTAGACAGGTAAATGAGCAGTTCTTC. It translates to CASSRQVNEQFF.

The CDR3 DNA reads as TGTGCCAGCAGTTACTACTCTGGGAACTATGGCTACACCTTC. Its protein product is CASSYYSGNYGYTF. The rearrangement joins TRBV6-5 to TRBJ1-2; D remains ambiguous. The CDR3 has 14 residues. Trimming removed 1 base at V and 2 bases at J, with 8 bases between. CDR1 is MNHEY, CDR2 SVGAGI, per germline.

This clonotype has more than one count but fewer than ten. The chain links TRBV20-1 to TRBJ1-3, with a possible D match to TRBD1 (5 bases). Germline V gene sequence: CDR1 DFQATT, CDR2 SNEGSKA (reference sequence). The CDR3 extends over 14 amino acids. V was shortened by 3 bases and J by 4 bases, with 13 bases between the two germline ends. CDR3 DNA sequence: TGCAGTGCTAGTCAGTCAGGGCCCGGAAACACCATATATTTT. Protein product: CSASQSGPGNTIYF.

This chain joins TRBV10-3 and TRBJ1-5; a weak D match, TRBD1 (5 bases). V lost 8 bases and J 4 bases, leaving 15 bases between the germline ends. Germline CDR1 is ENHRY and CDR2 is SYGVKD. CDR3 length equals 14 residues. CDR3 region: CAISPGPRNQPQHF. The DNA of the CDR3 is TGTGCCATCTCCCCGGGACCAAGGAATCAGCCCCAGCATTTT.

This rearrangement joins TRBV4-1 to TRBJ1-3; 7 bases agree with TRBD1. V lost 2 bases to trimming and J lost 0 bases; unmatched junction nucleotides: 13. Germline V lookup: CDR1 MGHRA, CDR2 YSYEKL. The length of the CDR3 is 19 residues. The CDR3 DNA reads TGCGCCAGCAGCCAACTTACGGGGGGACAGCCTCGCTCTGGAAACACCATATATTTT. It is translated as CASSQLTGGQPRSGNTIYF.

There are a few counts of this clonotype. For the CDR3, the DNA is TGCAGCGGTACTACAGGGTCCTTCTCCCTAGCCAAAAACATTCAGTACTTC. Translated, it gives CSGTTGSFSLAKNIQYF. This sequence joins TRBV20-1 and TRBJ2-4; D possibly corresponds to TRBD1 (6 bases). Germline V lookup: CDR1 DFQATT, CDR2 SNEGSKA (reference sequence). This CDR3 is built from 17 residues.

This sequence joins TRBV7-3 and TRBJ2-5, with D possibly being TRBD1 (5 bases). Deletions cut 1 base from V and 5 bases from J, with 11 bases between. The CDR3 extends over 14 amino acids. Germline assignment: CDR1 SGHTA and CDR2 FQGTGA. CDR3 sequence reads: CASSLKAGRETQYF. CDR3 nucleotide sequence: TGTGCCAGCAGCTTAAAAGCAGGGCGGGAGACCCAGTACTTC. The full variable domain, in which reference TRBV7-3 and TRBJ2-5 provide the parts outside the CDR3, is GAGVSQTPSNKVTEKGKYVELRCDPISGHTALYWYRQSLGQGPEFLIYFQGTGAADDSGLPNDRFFAVRPEGSVSTLKIQRTERGDSAVYLCASSLKAGRETQYFGPGTRLLVL.

The V call is TRBV12-3 or TRBV12-4, the J call TRBJ1-4, with 7 bases fitting TRBD1. V shed 4 bases, J shed 4 bases, and the junction held 0 bases outside the gene matches. This CDR3 has 13 residues. The DNA for the CDR3 is TGTGCCAGCAGTTACAGGGGTAATGAAAAACTGTTTTTT. It yields the protein CASSYRGNEKLFF.